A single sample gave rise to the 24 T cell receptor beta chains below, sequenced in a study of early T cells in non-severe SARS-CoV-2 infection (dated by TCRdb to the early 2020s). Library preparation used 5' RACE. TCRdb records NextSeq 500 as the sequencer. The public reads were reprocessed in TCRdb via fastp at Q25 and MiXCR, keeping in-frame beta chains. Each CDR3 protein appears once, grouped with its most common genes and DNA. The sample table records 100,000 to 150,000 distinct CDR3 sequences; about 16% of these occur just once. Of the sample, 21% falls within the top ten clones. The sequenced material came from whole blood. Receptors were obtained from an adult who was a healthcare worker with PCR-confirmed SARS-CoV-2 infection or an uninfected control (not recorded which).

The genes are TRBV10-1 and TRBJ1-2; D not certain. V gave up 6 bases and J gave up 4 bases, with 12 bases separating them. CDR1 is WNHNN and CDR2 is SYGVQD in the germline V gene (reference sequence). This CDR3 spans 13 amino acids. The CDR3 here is CASSQNRLYGYTF. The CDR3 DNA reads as TGCGCCAGCAGCCAGAACAGACTCTATGGCTACACCTTC.

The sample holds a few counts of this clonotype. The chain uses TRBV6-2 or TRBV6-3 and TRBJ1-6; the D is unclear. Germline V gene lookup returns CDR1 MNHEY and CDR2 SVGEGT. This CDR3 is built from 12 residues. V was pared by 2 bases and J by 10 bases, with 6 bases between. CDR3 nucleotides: TGTGCCAGCAGTTACCCGGTCTCACCCCTCCACTTT. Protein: CASSYPVSPLHF.

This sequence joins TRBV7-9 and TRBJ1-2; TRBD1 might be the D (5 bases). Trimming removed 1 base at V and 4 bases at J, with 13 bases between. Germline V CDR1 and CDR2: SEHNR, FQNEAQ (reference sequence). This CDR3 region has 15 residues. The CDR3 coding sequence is TGTGCCAGCAGCTTAGGAGGGGCATTGGGCTATGGCTACACCTTC. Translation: CASSLGGALGYGYTF.

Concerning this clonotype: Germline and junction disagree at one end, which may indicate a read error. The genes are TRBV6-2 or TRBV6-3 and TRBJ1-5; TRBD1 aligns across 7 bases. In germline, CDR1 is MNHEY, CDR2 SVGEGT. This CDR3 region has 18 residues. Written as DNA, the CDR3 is TGTGCCAGCAGTTACCAGGGACAGCTTAGTAATAGCAATCAGCCCCAGAATTTT. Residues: CASSYQGQLSNSNQPQNF.

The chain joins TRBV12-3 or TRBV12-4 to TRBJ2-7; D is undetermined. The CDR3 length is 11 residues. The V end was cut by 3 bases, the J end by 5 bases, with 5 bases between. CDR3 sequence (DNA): TGTGCCAGCAGTTTCGACCACGAGCAGTACTTC. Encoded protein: CASSFDHEQYF.

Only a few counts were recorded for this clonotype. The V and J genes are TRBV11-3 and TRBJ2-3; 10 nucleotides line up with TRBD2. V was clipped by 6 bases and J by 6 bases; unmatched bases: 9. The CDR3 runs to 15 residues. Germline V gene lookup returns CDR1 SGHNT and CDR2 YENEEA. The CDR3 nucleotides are TGTGCCAGCAGATGGGCTAGCGGGGGAAGGGATACGCAGTATTTT. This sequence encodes CASRWASGGRDTQYF.

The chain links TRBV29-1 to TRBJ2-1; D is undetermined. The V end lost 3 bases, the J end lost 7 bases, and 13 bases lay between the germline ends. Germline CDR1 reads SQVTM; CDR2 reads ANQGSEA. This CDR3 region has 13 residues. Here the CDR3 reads CSVDAWGGNEQFF. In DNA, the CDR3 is TGCAGCGTTGACGCCTGGGGTGGGAATGAGCAGTTCTTC.

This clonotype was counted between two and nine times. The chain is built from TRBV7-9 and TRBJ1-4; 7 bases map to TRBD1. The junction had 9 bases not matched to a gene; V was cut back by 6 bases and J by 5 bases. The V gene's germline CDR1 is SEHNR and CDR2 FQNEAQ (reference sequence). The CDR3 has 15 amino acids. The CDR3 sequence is CASRSQGQSNEKLFF. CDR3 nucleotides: TGTGCCAGCAGAAGCCAGGGACAGTCAAATGAAAAACTGTTTTTT.

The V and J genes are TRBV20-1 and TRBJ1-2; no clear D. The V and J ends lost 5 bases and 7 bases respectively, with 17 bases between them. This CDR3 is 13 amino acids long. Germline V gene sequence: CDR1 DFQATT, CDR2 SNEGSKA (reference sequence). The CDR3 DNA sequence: TGCAGTGCTTACACGATGTTACCATTTGGCTACACCTTC. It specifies CSAYTMLPFGYTF.

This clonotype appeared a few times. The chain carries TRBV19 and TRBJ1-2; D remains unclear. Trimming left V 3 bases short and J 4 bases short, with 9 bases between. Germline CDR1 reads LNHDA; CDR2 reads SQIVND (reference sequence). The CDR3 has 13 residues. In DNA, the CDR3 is TGTGCCAGTAGTATCTCCACCCTCTATGGCTACACCTTC. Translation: CASSISTLYGYTF.

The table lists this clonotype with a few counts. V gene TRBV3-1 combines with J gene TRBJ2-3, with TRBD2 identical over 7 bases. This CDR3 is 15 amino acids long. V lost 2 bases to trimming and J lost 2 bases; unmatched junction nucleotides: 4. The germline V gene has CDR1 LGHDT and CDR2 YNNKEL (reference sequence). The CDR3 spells CASSQRGRATDTQYF. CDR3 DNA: TGTGCCAGCAGCCAACGGGGGAGGGCCACAGATACGCAGTATTTT.

In nucleotides, the CDR3 is TGCAGTGCCTCCGAGACTACTTCGCGGGGCTACACCTTC. Protein: CSASETTSRGYTF. The chain links TRBV20-1 to TRBJ1-2; the D is unclear. The CDR3 length is 13 residues. The V end lost 6 bases, the J end lost 8 bases, and 19 bases lay between the germline ends. Germline CDR1 reads DFQATT; CDR2 reads SNEGSKA (reference sequence).

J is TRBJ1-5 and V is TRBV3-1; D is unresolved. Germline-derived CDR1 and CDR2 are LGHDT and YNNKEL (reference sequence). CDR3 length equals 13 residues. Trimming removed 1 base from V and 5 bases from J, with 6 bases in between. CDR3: CASSQVGDQPQHF. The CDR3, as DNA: TGTGCCAGCAGCCAAGTTGGGGATCAGCCCCAGCATTTT.

The chain's CDR3 is CASSQGVLGPYNEQFF. The CDR3 nucleotides are TGCGCCAGCAGCCAGGGGGTTTTGGGGCCCTACAATGAGCAGTTCTTC. The rearrangement uses TRBV4-1 and TRBJ2-1; D may match TRBD1 or TRBD2 (5 bases each). In germline, CDR1 is MGHRA, CDR2 YSYEKL. This CDR3 region has 16 residues. The ends were cut back, 3 bases at V and 2 bases at J, with 14 bases in the middle.

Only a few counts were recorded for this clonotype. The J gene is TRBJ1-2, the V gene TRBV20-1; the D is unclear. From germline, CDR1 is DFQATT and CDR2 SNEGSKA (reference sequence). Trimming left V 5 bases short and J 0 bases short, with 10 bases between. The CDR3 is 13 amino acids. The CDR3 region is CSAGNRANYGYTF. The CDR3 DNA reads TGCAGTGCTGGGAACAGAGCTAACTATGGCTACACCTTC.

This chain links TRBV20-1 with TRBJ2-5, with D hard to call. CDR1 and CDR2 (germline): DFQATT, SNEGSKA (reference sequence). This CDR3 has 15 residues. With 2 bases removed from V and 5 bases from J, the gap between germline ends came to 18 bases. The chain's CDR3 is CSARRFGPLEETQYF. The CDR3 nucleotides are TGCAGTGCTAGAAGATTCGGGCCCCTCGAGGAGACCCAGTACTTC.

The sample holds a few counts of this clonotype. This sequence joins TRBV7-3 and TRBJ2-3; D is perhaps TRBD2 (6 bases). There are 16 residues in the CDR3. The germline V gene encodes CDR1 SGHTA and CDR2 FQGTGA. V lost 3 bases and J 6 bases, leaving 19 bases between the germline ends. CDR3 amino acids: CASSFGAGTPGDTQYF. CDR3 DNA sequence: TGTGCCAGCAGCTTCGGTGCGGGGACGCCGGGGGATACGCAGTATTTT.

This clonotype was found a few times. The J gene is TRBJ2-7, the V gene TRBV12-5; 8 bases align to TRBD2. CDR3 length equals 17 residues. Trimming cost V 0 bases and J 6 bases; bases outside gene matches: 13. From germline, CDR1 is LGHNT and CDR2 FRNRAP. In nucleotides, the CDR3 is TGTGCTAGTGGTTTGGTAATATCGCGACTAGCGCCGTTCGAGCAGTACTTC. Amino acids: CASGLVISRLAPFEQYF.

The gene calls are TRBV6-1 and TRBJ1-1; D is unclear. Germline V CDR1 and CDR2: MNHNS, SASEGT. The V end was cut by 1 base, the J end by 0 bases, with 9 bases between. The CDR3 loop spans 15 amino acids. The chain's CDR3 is CASSEVHSLNTEAFF. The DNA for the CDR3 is TGTGCCAGCAGTGAAGTTCACAGCTTGAACACTGAAGCTTTCTTT.

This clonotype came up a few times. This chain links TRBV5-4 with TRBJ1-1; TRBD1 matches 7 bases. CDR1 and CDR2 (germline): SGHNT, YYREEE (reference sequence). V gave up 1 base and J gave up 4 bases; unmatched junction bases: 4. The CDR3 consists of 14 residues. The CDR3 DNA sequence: TGTGCCAGCAGCTTGAGGGGGCCGCGCACTGAAGCTTTCTTT. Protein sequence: CASSLRGPRTEAFF.

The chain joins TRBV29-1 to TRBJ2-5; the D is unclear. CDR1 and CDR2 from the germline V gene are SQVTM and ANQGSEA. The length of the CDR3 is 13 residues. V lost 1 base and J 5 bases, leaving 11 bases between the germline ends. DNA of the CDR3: TGCAGCGTTGAAGTAACAAGGAGTGAGACCCAGTACTTC. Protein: CSVEVTRSETQYF.

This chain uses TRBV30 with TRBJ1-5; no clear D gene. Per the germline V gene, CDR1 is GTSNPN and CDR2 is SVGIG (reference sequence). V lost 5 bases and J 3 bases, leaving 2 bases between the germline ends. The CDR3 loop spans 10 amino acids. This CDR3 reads CAWPNQPQHF. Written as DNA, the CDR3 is TGTGCCTGGCCCAATCAGCCCCAGCATTTT.

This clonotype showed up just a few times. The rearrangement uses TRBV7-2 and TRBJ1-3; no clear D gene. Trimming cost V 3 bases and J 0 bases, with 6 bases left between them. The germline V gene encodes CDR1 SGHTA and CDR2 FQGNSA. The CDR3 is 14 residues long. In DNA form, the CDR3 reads TGTGCCAGCAGCTTTTCGGGCTCTGGAAACACCATATATTTT. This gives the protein CASSFSGSGNTIYF.

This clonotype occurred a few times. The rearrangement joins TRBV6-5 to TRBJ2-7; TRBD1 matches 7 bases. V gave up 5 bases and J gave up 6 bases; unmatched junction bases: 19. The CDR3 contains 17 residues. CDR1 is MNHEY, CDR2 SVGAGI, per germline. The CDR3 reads CASSRQTLTGRGSEQYF. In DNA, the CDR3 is TGTGCCAGCAGTCGCCAGACGTTGACAGGGAGAGGTTCCGAGCAGTACTTC.